This T cell receptor (beta chain) was observed in a study of cytomegalovirus exposure and HLA in healthy donors. Study details: Of all 400 or so donors who were genotyped, about 80% belonged to the Caucasian-associated ancestry cluster.

The study's findings and limits: Presence/absence analyses assumed roughly uniform sequencing depth across donors. It was reported in a later analysis that an Asian-associated ancestry cluster showed fewer N-insertions than the approximately 700-donor mean. Later analysis found that TCR beta chains associated with HLA were more clonally expanded than other, equally common chains.

The germline V gene encodes CDR1 LGHNA and CDR2 YNFKEQ. The germline V and J ends were trimmed by 4 bases and 6 bases, with 18 bases remaining between them. The CDR3 is 15 amino acids. On this clone itself: The antigen is unknown.

Use of 60 Vbeta and 13 Jbeta primers characterized the PCR. Generated by immunoSEQ multiplex PCR, the TCRdb table keeps only in-frame clones and is missing some. The sample lists roughly 140,000 clones; 65% to 85% were seen once. The source is a middle-aged woman in good health and CMV-seropositive. Sample: PBMCs. The chain links TRBV4-2 to TRBJ1-1; D might be TRBD1 (5 bases). The CDR3 here is CASSRDRDLVSEAFF. The DNA of the CDR3 is TGTGCCAGCAGCCGAGACCGGGACTTAGTATCTGAAGCTTTCTTT.